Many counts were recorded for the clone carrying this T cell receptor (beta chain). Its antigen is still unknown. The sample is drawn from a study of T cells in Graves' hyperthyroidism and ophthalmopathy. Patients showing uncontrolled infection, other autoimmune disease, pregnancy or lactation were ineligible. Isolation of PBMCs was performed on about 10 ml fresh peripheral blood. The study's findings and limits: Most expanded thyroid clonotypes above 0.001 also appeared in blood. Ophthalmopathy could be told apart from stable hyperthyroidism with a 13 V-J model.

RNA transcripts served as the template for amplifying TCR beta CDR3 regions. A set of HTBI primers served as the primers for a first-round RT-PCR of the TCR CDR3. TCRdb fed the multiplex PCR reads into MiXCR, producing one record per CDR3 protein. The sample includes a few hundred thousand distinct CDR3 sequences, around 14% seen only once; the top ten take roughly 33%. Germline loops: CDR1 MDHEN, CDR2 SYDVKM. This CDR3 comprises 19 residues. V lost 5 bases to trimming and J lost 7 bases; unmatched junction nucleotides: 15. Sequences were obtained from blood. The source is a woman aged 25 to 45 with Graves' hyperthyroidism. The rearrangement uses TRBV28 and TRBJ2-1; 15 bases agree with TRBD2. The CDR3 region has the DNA TGTGCCAGCAGTCACGGGGCCGGGACTAGCGGGAGGAGAGTAAATGAGCAGTTCTTC. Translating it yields CASSHGAGTSGRRVNEQFF.